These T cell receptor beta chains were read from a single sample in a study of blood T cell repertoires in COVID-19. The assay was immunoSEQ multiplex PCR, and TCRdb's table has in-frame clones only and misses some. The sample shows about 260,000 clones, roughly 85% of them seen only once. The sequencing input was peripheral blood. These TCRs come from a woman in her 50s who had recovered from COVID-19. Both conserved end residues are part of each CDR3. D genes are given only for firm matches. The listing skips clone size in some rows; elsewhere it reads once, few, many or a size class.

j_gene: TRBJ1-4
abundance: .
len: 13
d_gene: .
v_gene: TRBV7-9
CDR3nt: TGTGCCAGCAGTGGCAGGGCTAATGAAAAACTGTTTTTT
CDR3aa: CASSGRANEKLFF

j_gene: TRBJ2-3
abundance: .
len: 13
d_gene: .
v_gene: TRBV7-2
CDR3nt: TGTGCCAGCAGCTATAACAGGGAAGATACGCAGTATTTT
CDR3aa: CASSYNREDTQYF

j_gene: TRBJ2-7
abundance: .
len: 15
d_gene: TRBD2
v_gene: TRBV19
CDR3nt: TGTGCCAGTAGAGGTAGCGGGGGGGACTCCTACGAGCAGTACTTC
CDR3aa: CASRGSGGDSYEQYF

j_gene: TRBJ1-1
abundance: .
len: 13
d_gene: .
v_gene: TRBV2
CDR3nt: TGTGCCAGCAGTGGACAGATGAACACTGAAGCTTTCTTT
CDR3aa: CASSGQMNTEAFF

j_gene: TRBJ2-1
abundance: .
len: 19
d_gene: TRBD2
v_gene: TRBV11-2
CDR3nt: TGTGCCAGCAGCTTAGCTCCTCCGCTAGCGGGAGGGGGGAGAAATGAGCAGTTCTTC
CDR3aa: CASSLAPPLAGGGRNEQFF

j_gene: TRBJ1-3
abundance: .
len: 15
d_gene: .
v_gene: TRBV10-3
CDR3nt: TGTGCCATCAGTGAGGGCTCAGGGACTGGAAACACCATATATTTT
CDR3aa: CAISEGSGTGNTIYF

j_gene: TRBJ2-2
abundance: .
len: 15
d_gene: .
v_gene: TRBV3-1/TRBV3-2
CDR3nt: TGTGCCAGCAGCCAAGAGCTCCAGGGGACCGGGGAGCTGTTTTTT
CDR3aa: CASSQELQGTGELFF

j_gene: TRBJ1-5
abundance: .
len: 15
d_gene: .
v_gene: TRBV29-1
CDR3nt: TGCAGCACTCTAAGACAGAGAAAATCTAGTCAGCCCCAGCATTTT
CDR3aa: CSTLRQRKSSQPQHF

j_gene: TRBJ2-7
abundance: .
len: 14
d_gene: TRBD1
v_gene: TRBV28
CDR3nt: TGTGCCAGCAGTTCCTGGACAGGGCGCCGCGAGCAGTACTTC
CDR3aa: CASSSWTGRREQYF

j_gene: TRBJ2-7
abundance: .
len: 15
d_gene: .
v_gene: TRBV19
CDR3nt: TGTGCCAGTAGTAACCCCCGGGGGGCGATGTACGAGCAGTACTTC
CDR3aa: CASSNPRGAMYEQYF

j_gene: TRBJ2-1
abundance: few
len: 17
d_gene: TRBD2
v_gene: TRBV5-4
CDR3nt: TGTGCCACCCAGGAGGCGGGGGGGCCTCTCGGCGGCAATGAGCAGTTCTTC
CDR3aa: CATQEAGGPLGGNEQFF

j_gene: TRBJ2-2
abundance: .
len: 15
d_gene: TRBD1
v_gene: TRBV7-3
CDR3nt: TGTGCCAGCAGCACGACAGGGGGCGGCACCGGGGAGCTGTTTTTT
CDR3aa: CASSTTGGGTGELFF

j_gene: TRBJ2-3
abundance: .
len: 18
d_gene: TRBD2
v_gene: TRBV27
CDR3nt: TGTGCCAGCAGTCGGGGCACTAGCGGGGGGTCTAGCACAGATACGCAGTATTTT
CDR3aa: CASSRGTSGGSSTDTQYF

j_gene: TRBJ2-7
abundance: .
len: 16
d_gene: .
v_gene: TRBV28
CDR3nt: TGTGCCAGCAGCTTGATTATCCCAGTACTACCCTACGAGCAGTACTTC
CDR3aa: CASSLIIPVLPYEQYF

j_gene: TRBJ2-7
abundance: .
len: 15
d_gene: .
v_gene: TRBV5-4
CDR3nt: TGTGCCAGCAGCCGTCACTCAGGGGCGAGGTACGAGCAGTACTTC
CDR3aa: CASSRHSGARYEQYF

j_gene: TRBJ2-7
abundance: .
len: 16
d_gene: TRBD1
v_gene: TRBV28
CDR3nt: TGTGCCAGCAGTCTGACATGGGGGGACAGGGCCCGCGAGCAGTACTTC
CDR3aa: CASSLTWGDRAREQYF

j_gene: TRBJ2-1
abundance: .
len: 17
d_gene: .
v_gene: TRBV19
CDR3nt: TGTGCCAGTAGTATGGGGGGTGGACCGAACTCCTACAATGAGCAGTTCTTC
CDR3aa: CASSMGGGPNSYNEQFF

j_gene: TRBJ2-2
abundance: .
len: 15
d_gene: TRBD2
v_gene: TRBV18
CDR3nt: TGTGCCAGCTCACCCATCCGGGGGGACACCGGGGAGCTGTTTTTT
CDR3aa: CASSPIRGDTGELFF

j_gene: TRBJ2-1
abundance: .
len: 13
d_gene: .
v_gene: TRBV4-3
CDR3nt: TGCGCCAGCACCGATATGCAGGGGAATGAGCAGTTCTTC
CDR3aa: CASTDMQGNEQFF

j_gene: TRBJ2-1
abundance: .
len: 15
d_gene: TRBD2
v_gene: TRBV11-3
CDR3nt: TGTGCCAGCAGCTTAGGTGTAGCGGGGGGGACTGAGCAGTTCTTC
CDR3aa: CASSLGVAGGTEQFF

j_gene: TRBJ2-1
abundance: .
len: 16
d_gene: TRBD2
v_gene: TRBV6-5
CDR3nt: TGTGCCAGCAGTTACTTCAGCGGGAGCTCCTACAATGAGCAGTTCTTC
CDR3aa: CASSYFSGSSYNEQFF

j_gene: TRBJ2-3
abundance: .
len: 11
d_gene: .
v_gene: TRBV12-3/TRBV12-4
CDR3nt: TGTGCCAGCAGCTGGAGGGATACGCAGTATTTT
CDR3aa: CASSWRDTQYF

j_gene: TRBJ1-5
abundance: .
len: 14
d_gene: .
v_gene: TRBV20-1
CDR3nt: TGCAGTGCTAGTAATAGACATAGCAATCAGCCCCAGCATTTT
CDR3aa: CSASNRHSNQPQHF

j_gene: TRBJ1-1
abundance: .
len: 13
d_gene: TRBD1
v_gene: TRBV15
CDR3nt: TGTGCCACTACCACAGGGGGCAACACTGAAGCTTTCTTT
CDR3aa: CATTTGGNTEAFF

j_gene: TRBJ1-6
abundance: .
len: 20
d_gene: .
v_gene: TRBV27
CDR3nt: TGTGCCAGCAGTTTGGTATGGCCGGTCCAATTCAGGGGACGAAATTCACCCCTCCACTTT
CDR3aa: CASSLVWPVQFRGRNSPLHF

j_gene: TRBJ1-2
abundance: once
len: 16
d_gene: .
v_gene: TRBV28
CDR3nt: TGTGCCAGCAGTCAGGCGGGGGCAGGGCCACACTATGGCTACACCTTC
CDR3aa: CASSQAGAGPHYGYTF

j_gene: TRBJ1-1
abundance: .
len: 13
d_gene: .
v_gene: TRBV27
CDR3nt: TGTGCCAGCAGTATAACAGGGCGGACTGAAGCTTTCTTT
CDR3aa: CASSITGRTEAFF

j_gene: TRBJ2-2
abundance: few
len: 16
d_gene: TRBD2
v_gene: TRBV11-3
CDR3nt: TGTGCCAGCAGCTTGACTAGCGGGAGGGTCACCGGGGAGCTGTTTTTT
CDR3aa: CASSLTSGRVTGELFF

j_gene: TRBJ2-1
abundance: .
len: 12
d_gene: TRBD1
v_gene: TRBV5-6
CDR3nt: TGTGCCAGCAGCCAGACAGGGAGTGAGCAGTTCTTC
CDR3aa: CASSQTGSEQFF

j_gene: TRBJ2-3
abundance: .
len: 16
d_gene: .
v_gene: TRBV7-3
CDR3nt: TGTGCCAGCACCGCGGGAAGGGAAAGCGGCACAGATACGCAGTATTTT
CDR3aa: CASTAGRESGTDTQYF

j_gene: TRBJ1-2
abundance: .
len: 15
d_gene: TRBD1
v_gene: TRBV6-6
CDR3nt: TGTGCCAGTACTCCGGGACAGGGAGGATACTATGGCTACACCTTC
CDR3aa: CASTPGQGGYYGYTF

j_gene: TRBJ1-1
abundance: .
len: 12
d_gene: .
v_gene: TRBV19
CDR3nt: TGTGCCAGTAGTCCTTCTAACACTGAAGCTTTCTTT
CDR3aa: CASSPSNTEAFF

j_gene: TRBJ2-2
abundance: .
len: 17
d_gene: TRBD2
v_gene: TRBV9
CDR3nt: TGTGCCAGCAGCGTAGGGTTTAGGCTAGCGGGCACCGGGGAGCTGTTTTTT
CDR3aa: CASSVGFRLAGTGELFF

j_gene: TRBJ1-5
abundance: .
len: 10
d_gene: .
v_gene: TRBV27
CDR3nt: TGTGCCGGGGGAGGGCAGCCCCAGCATTTT
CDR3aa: CAGGGQPQHF

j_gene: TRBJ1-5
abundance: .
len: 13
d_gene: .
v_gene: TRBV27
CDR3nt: TGTGCCAGCAGCCCAGACAGGAATCAGCCCCAGCATTTT
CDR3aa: CASSPDRNQPQHF

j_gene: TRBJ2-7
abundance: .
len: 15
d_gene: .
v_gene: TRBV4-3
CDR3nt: TGCGCCAGCAGCCAGGAAGGGGGGGTTCGGCACGAGCAGTACTTC
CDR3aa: CASSQEGGVRHEQYF